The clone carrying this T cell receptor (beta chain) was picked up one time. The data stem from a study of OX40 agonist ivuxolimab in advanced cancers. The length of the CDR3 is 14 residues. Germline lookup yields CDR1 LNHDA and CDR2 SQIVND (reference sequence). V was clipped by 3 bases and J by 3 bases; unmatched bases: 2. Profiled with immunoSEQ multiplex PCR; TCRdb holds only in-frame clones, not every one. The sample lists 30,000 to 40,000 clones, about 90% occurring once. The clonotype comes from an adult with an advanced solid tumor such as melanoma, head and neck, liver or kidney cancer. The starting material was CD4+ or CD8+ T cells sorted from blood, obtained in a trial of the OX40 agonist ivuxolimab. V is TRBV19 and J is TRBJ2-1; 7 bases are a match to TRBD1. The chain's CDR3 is CASSIRDSYNEQFF. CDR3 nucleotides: TGTGCCAGTAGTATCCGGGACAGCTACAATGAGCAGTTCTTC.